The clone carrying this T cell receptor (beta chain) has only a few counts. Its antigen is not known. The authors used template switching to add a universal primer site and gave cDNA unique molecular identifiers. TCRdb ran MiXCR on the 5' RACE reads and lists one entry per CDR3 protein. In the table there are 300,000 to 400,000 distinct CDR3 sequences, roughly an eighth of which are singletons. The data were obtained in a study of identical twins. Whole-study findings and limits: In beta out-of-frame sequences, the excess sharing between twins was weaker. Part of the zero-insertion signal could reflect confounding by invariant MAIT and iNKT cells.

Another study also made use of these data, one on yellow fever vaccine responses in identical twins.

This clonotype originated in a woman between 18 and 29 years old in good health. The source material was CD8+ T cells sorted from blood.

CDR3 protein: CASSKVPGPRGETQYF. DNA of the CDR3: TGTGCCAGCAGCAAAGTACCGGGCCCCCGGGGGGAGACCCAGTACTTC. This rearrangement joins TRBV21-1 to TRBJ2-5; the table's D call of TRBD1 was not tested on the DNA. TRBV21-1 is annotated as a pseudogene. The CDR3 spans 16 residues.